These 14 T cell receptor beta chains were all obtained from the same sample, sequenced in a study of T cell clonality in common variable immunodeficiency. Study-level findings and limits: Reportedly, TCR beta sequences from common variable immunodeficiency showed fewer deletions and N-nucleotide insertions.

Only in-frame clones appear in the TCRdb table, and some are missing; sequencing was by immunoSEQ multiplex PCR. The sample includes some 16,000 clones, none of them occurring once. No antigen has been identified for these receptors. The sample taken for sequencing was peripheral blood mononuclear cells. These receptors all stem from a human donor with common variable immunodeficiency.

This clone was counted only a few times. The read comes to an end 3 residues before the CDR3 does, leaving the germline J gene to fill in the end. The chain carries TRBV19 and TRBJ2-1; 9 nucleotides align to TRBD1. V dropped 8 bases and J dropped 6; count of bases not matched to a gene: 11. The germline V gene encodes CDR1 LNHDA and CDR2 SQIVND (reference sequence). The CDR3 runs 15 residues. CDR3 sequence reads: CASALSGTGLNEQFF. The sequenced part of the CDR3 DNA is TGTGCCAGTGCCCTGTCGGGGACAGGGCTCAATGAG.

A note on this clone: The CDR3 end falls 3 residues outside the read, so it is completed with the germline J gene. V gene TRBV18 combines with J gene TRBJ1-4; 8 positions agree with TRBD1. Trimming cost V 5 bases and J 8 bases; bases outside gene matches: 13. Germline V lookup: CDR1 KGHSH, CDR2 LQKENI. This CDR3 has 16 amino acids. CDR3 in amino acids: CASSNGFQGAGEKLFF. Incomplete CDR3 DNA: TGTGCCAGCTCAAATGGGTTCCAGGGGGCAGGAGAAAAA.

This clone was observed a handful of times. The read halts 3 residues ahead of the CDR3 end, with the missing end drawn from the germline J gene. The chain has TRBV2 and TRBJ2-7; no firm D call. Germline lookup yields CDR1 SNHLY and CDR2 FYNNEI. The V end lost 4 bases, the J end lost 1 base, and 5 bases lay between the germline ends. This CDR3 region has 12 residues. CDR3 sequence reads: CASSAGSYEQYF. CDR3 DNA (partial): TGTGCCAGCAGTGCCGGTTCCTACGAG.

In this sample, this clone turned up a few times. The CDR3 end is not reached by the read, which stops 3 residues before it; the germline J gene fills it in. V gene TRBV7-3 combines with J gene TRBJ2-7; 14 bases align to TRBD2. J was trimmed by 3 bases and V by 2 bases; bases with no gene match: 6. This CDR3 region has 17 residues. CDR1 and CDR2 (germline): SGHTA, FQGTGA. This CDR3 is CASSLAPTSGGVYEQYF. The CDR3 DNA, read in part, is TGTGCCAGCAGCTTAGCGCCGACTAGCGGGGGGGTCTACGAG.

This clone has only a few counts. The CDR3 end lies 3 residues beyond the end of the read and is filled in from the germline J gene. J is TRBJ2-7 and V is TRBV7-9; unclear D gene. The CDR3 covers 11 residues. Trimming stripped 2 bases from V and 3 bases from J, with 2 bases between. CDR1 and CDR2 (germline): SEHNR, FQNEAQ (reference sequence). CDR3 residues: CASSLYYEQYF. CDR3 DNA (partial): TGTGCCAGCAGCTTATACTACGAG.

In its sample, this clone was seen a few times. Read sequence stops 3 residues before the CDR3 end, and the germline J gene provides the missing end. This chain connects TRBV29-1 to TRBJ2-3, with TRBD1 identical over 7 bases. CDR3 length: 13 amino acids. Losses at the gene ends were 7 bases for V and 0 bases for J; bases not matched to a gene: 4. Germline CDR1 is SQVTM and CDR2 is ANQGSEA. CDR3 bases read: TGCAGCGCCGACAGGGAGAGCACAGATACG. This encodes CSADRESTDT. The complete CDR3 sequence is CSADRESTDTQYF.

This clone appeared a few times. The missing CDR3 end, 3 residues past where the read stops, is filled in from the germline J gene. The same CDR3 arises from other DNA sequences in this sample as well. The chain employs TRBV19 and TRBJ1-6; 7 bases agree with TRBD1. V was pared by 5 bases and J by 6 bases, with 4 bases of the junction left unmatched. CDR3 size: 14 residues. Germline loops: CDR1 LNHDA, CDR2 SQIVND (reference sequence). The CDR3 bases that were read are TGTGCCAGTAGTCGGACAGGAGGTAATTCACCC. It is translated as CASSRTGGNSP. In full, the CDR3 is CASSRTGGNSPLHF. Complete variable domain (other parts from reference TRBV19 and TRBJ1-6): DGGITQSPKYLFRKEGQNVTLSCEQNLNHDAMYWYRQDPGQGLRLIYYSQIVNDFQKGDIAEGYSVSREKKESFPLTVTSAQKNPTAFYLCASSRTGGNSPLHFGNGTRLTVT.

On this clone: Read data end 3 residues before the CDR3 end; the end is taken from the germline J gene. This chain joins TRBV6-1 and TRBJ1-6; TRBD1 matches at 7 bases. The CDR3 runs to 15 residues. Looked up from germline, CDR1 is MNHNS and CDR2 is SASEGT. Trimming at V came to 4 bases and at J to 5 bases, leaving 5 bases not matched to a gene. The CDR3 is CASSGRDRHNSPLHF. The part of the CDR3 DNA that was read is TGTGCCAGCAGTGGTAGGGACAGACATAATTCACCC.

To note about this clone: The read comes to an end 3 residues before the CDR3 does, leaving the germline J gene to fill in the end. J is TRBJ2-5 and V is TRBV20-1, with 8 bases lining up with TRBD1. The CDR3 totals 15 residues. Trimming took 5 bases from V and 4 from J; bases not matched to a gene: 12. Germline V gives CDR1 DFQATT, CDR2 SNEGSKA (reference sequence). CDR3 DNA (partial): TGCAGTGCTCTCTTTTATGGACAGGGAGTAGAGACC. Translating it yields CSALFYGQGVET. The entire CDR3 protein is CSALFYGQGVETQYF.

This clone was observed a few times. The read terminates 3 residues before the CDR3 end, so the remaining end is supplied by the germline J gene. This sequence joins TRBV19 and TRBJ1-3, with D possibly matching TRBD1 (6 bases). Germline values: CDR1 LNHDA, CDR2 SQIVND (reference sequence). This CDR3 contains 14 residues. Trimming shortened V by 6 bases and J by 4 bases, and 13 bases separated the two germline ends. Partial CDR3 DNA: TGTGCCAGTAGCGGACGGAGGGGGGGAAACACC. Protein: CASSGRRGGNT. The entire CDR3 sequence reads CASSGRRGGNTIYF.

This clone has more than one count but fewer than ten. The read falls 3 residues short of the CDR3 end, and the missing part is taken from the germline J gene. The rearrangement uses TRBV19 and TRBJ1-3; D possibly corresponds to TRBD1 (6 bases). Trimming shortened V by 9 bases and J by 0 bases, and 12 bases separated the two germline ends. Germline V gene lookup returns CDR1 LNHDA and CDR2 SQIVND (reference sequence). The CDR3 is 14 amino acids. The CDR3 bases that were read are TGTGCCAGCACGGACAGACGCTCTGGAAACACC. Its translation is CASTDRRSGNT. The CDR3 in its entirety is CASTDRRSGNTIYF.

On this clone: The read ends 3 residues early relative to the CDR3; the germline J gene fills the gap. The rearrangement uses TRBV5-6 and TRBJ2-1, with a weak D call TRBD2 (6 bases). Trimming left V 4 bases short and J 8 bases short, with 13 bases between. The CDR3 length is 13 residues. CDR1 is SGHDT and CDR2 is YYEEEE in the germline V gene. The sequenced CDR3 bases are TGTGCCAGCAGCCCAGGGACTGTTTATGAG. Its protein is CASSPGTVYE. The CDR3 in its entirety is CASSPGTVYEQFF.

This clone came up a few times. From the germline J gene comes the end of the CDR3, since the read stops 3 residues before it. This chain connects TRBV5-1 to TRBJ2-7; D ambiguous. Germline-derived CDR1 and CDR2 are SGHRS and YFSETQ. CDR3 length equals 14 residues. Trimming removed 0 bases at V and 1 base at J, with 8 bases between. This chain's CDR3 is CASSLGPSSYEQYF. CDR3 bases read: TGCGCCAGCAGCTTGGGTCCATCATCCTACGAG.

This clone was seen more than once but under ten times. The missing CDR3 end, 3 residues past where the read stops, is filled in from the germline J gene. The rearrangement links TRBV18 to TRBJ2-7, with 9 bases fitting TRBD1. This CDR3 has 16 amino acids. Trimming cost V 4 bases and J 4 bases; bases outside gene matches: 11. The germline gives CDR1 KGHSH, CDR2 LQKENI. CDR3 bases read: TGTGCCAGCTCACAACCGGGACAGGGTCACGGGTACGAG. Its protein is CASSQPGQGHGYE. The full CDR3 reads CASSQPGQGHGYEQYF.